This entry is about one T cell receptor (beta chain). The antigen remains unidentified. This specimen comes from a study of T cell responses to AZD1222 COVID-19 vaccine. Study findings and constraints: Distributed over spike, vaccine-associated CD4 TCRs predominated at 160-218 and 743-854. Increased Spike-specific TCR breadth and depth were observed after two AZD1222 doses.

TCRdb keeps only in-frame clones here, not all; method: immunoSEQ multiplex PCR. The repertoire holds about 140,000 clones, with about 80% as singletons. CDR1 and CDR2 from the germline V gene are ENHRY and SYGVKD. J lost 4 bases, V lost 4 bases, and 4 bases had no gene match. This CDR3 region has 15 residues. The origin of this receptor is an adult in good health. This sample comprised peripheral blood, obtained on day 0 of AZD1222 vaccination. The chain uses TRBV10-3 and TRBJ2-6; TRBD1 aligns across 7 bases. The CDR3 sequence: CAISATGSGANVLTF. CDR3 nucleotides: TGTGCCATCAGTGCGACAGGGTCCGGGGCCAACGTCCTGACTTTC.